This T cell receptor beta chain is from a study of CD8 T cells in Susac syndrome (dated by TCRdb to the late 2010s). Background for the entire study: Repertoire sequencing was used to test whether CD8+ T cell activation and differentiation in Susac syndrome was antigen driven. CD8+ T cell repertoire clonality was compared between more than ten healthy donors, some 14 Susac syndrome patients and approximately 15 multiple sclerosis patients.

Worth noting for this clonotype: Its antigen is still unknown. No quality values exist for individual bases; no much larger clone is one base distant.

RNA was extracted with the RNeasy kit and about 0.5 to 1 ug was reverse transcribed using random hexamers. TCR beta CDR3 regions were amplified with the immunoSEQ multiplex PCR assay covering 54 Vbeta and 13 Jbeta segments. To correct PCR amplification bias, a synthetic template baseline was used for both primer optimization and computational correction. On the study's bioinformatics: Reads were annotated to V, D and J genes per IMGT and analyzed with immunoSEQ Analyzer, keeping only productive sequences. Clonality was calculated as one minus the Shannon entropy normalized by log2 of the number of productive unique sequences. For each patient and control, public and private clones were evaluated within the 100 most prevalent clones. Susac-specific clones were defined as absent from healthy and MS cohorts, about 1,100 published viral clones and other ImmuneACCESS disease sequences. TCRdb redid the processing of the public reads, applying fastp at Q25 and MiXCR, and retained in-frame beta chains. Rows merge per CDR3 protein into single entries with the most common DNA and genes. The V and J calls were not made by the authors but by TCRdb's processing. Present in this sample are some 300,000 distinct CDR3 sequences, 70% to 90% of which were seen just once. 0.2% to 0.25% of the sample is taken by the ten largest.

For this chain, trimming is 5 bases at the V end and 3 bases at the J end, and the number of junction bases without a gene match is 8. The CDR3 holds 15 amino acids from the cysteine to the phenylalanine. Here the CDR3 DNA is all that survives: 45 bases in frame from base 1. From the germline V gene, CDR1 is SGHVS and CDR2 is FQNEAQ. Peripheral blood CD8+ and CD4+ T cells from healthy donors, Susac syndrome patients and multiple sclerosis patients were profiled using high-throughput TCR beta sequencing. Treatment-naive patients with stable or active relapsing-remitting disease fulfilling revised McDonald criteria were used as multiple sclerosis controls. Bulk CD8+ and CD4+ T cells were purified magnetically by negative isolation, whereas CD8+ TEMRA cells were enriched by FACS. Blood was drawn into EDTA tubes, processed within 24 hours, and PBMCs were isolated by density gradient centrifugation. PBMCs destined for TCR sequencing were cryopreserved in liquid nitrogen and later thawed in a 37 °C water bath. A purity of at least 90% was achieved for sorted or isolated CD4+, CD8+ and CD8+ TEMRA cells.

Results and caveats for the whole study, not just this receptor: The number of individuals in the TCR sequencing and HLA analysis was recognized as being relatively small.

This clonotype was obtained from a human donor with multiple sclerosis. The sequencing input was CD8+ T cells from PBMCs. The chain was built from TRBV7-8 and TRBJ2-7; 9 of the junction bases match TRBD1. The CDR3 corresponds to CASSPRTGVNYEQYF. The nucleotides read TGTGCCAGCAGCCCACGGACAGGGGTCAACTACGAGCAGTACTTC.